Listed below are T cell receptor beta chains from one sample, sequenced in a study of blood T cell repertoires in COVID-19. Profiled with immunoSEQ multiplex PCR; TCRdb holds only in-frame clones, not every one. Of fewer than 200,000 clones listed, 70% to 90% are singletons. The sequenced sample was peripheral blood. The receptors were gathered from a man aged 40-49 years who had recovered from COVID-19. Both conserved end residues are part of each CDR3. Each record gives: V gene, clone size, J gene, D gene, CDR3 protein, CDR3 DNA. D genes are given only for firm matches. Rows may omit the clone size; those that give it use once, few, many or a size class.

TRBV15	NA	TRBJ1-2	NA	CATSRGYSPYGYTF	TGTGCCACCAGCAGAGGTTATAGCCCCTATGGCTACACCTTC
TRBV30	NA	TRBJ1-6	TRBD1	CAWSIIRDRFHF	TGTGCCTGGAGTATTATCCGGGACAGGTTCCACTTT
TRBV2	NA	TRBJ1-2	NA	CASSSGRAVYGYTF	TGTGCCAGCAGTAGCGGACGGGCCGTCTATGGCTACACCTTC
TRBV7-3	NA	TRBJ2-1	NA	CASSRDSQSYNEQFF	TGTGCCAGCAGCCGGGACTCTCAGTCGTACAATGAGCAGTTCTTC
TRBV5-1	NA	TRBJ1-1	NA	CASSFREEGEAFF	TGCGCCAGCAGCTTCAGAGAGGAGGGTGAAGCTTTCTTT
TRBV3-1/TRBV3-2	NA	TRBJ2-7	TRBD1	CASSQARDSCYEQYF	TGTGCCAGCAGCCAAGCCAGGGACAGTTGCTACGAGCAGTACTTC
TRBV7-3	NA	TRBJ2-2	TRBD2	CASSFPGTSSSGELFF	TGTGCCAGCAGCTTCCCCGGGACTAGCTCCTCCGGGGAGCTGTTTTTT
TRBV29-1	NA	TRBJ2-5	TRBD1	CSVEDEDRGRWETQYF	TGCAGCGTTGAAGACGAGGACAGGGGGCGATGGGAGACCCAGTACTTC
TRBV9	NA	TRBJ2-2	NA	CASSVDSFITGELFF	TGTGCCAGCAGCGTAGATAGCTTTATCACCGGGGAGCTGTTTTTT
TRBV10-3	NA	TRBJ2-7	TRBD1	CATTGTENYEQYF	TGTGCCACTACCGGGACAGAGAACTACGAGCAGTACTTC
TRBV7-2	NA	TRBJ2-3	NA	CASSFGGSHFTQYF	TGTGCCAGCAGCTTCGGGGGTTCTCATTTTACGCAGTATTTT
TRBV6-1	few	TRBJ1-2	NA	CASSEVTVYGYTF	TGTGCCAGCAGTGAAGTTACAGTCTATGGCTACACCTTC
TRBV6-1	NA	TRBJ1-5	NA	CASSEADSNNQPQHF	TGTGCCAGCAGTGAAGCCGACAGCAACAATCAGCCCCAGCATTTT
TRBV19	NA	TRBJ1-5	NA	CASSMSRFQPQHF	TGTGCCAGTAGTATGAGCAGGTTTCAGCCCCAGCATTTT
TRBV7-8	NA	TRBJ2-7	TRBD2	CASSWGGSTYEQYF	TGTGCCAGCAGCTGGGGCGGGAGTACGTACGAGCAGTACTTC
TRBV7-9	once	TRBJ1-2	NA	CASSPKGGTYGYTF	TGTGCCAGCAGTCCCAAGGGGGGGACCTATGGCTACACCTTC
TRBV19	NA	TRBJ1-4	NA	CASSGDIRTATNEKLFF	TGTGCCAGTAGTGGGGACATAAGAACGGCAACTAATGAAAAACTGTTTTTT
TRBV7-2	NA	TRBJ2-5	NA	CASSLGGGTRGTQYF	TGTGCCAGCAGCTTGGGGGGAGGAACGCGCGGGACCCAGTACTTC
TRBV27	NA	TRBJ2-5	TRBD2	CASSLVGGEEKTQYF	TGTGCCAGCAGTTTGGTGGGGGGGGAGGAGAAGACCCAGTACTTC
TRBV9	NA	TRBJ1-3	TRBD1	CASSLTGVSGNTIYF	TGTGCCAGCAGCCTGACAGGGGTTTCTGGAAACACCATATATTTT
TRBV5-4	NA	TRBJ2-5	NA	CASSAGGREETQYF	TGTGCCAGCAGCGCCGGAGGAAGGGAAGAGACCCAGTACTTC
TRBV11-2	NA	TRBJ1-2	TRBD1	CASSLTGVGYGYTF	TGTGCCAGCAGCTTAACAGGGGTTGGCTATGGCTACACCTTC
TRBV19	NA	TRBJ1-2	TRBD1	CAIKTGTDYGYTF	TGTGCCATAAAAACCGGGACAGACTATGGCTACACCTTC
TRBV11-2	NA	TRBJ2-1	NA	CASSLGTGLYNEQFF	TGTGCCAGCAGCTTAGGCACGGGACTGTACAATGAGCAGTTCTTC
TRBV11-2	NA	TRBJ2-5	NA	CASSTDYQEETQYF	TGTGCCAGCAGCACTGACTACCAGGAAGAGACCCAGTACTTC